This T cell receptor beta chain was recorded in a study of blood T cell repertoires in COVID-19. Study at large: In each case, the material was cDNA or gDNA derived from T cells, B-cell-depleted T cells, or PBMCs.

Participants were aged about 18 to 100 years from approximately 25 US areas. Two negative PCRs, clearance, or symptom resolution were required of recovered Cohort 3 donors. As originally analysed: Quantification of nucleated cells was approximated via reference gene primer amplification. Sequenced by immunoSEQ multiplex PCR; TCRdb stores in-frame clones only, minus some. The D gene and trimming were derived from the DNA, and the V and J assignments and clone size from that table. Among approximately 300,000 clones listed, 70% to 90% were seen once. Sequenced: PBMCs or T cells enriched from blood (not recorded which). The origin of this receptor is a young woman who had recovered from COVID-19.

CDR3: CASSKETGPTDTQYF. CDR3 in DNA: TGTGCCAGCAGCAAGGAGACAGGGCCCACAGATACGCAGTATTTT. The V call is TRBV21-1, the J call TRBJ2-3; the table's D call TRBD1 went unverified against the DNA. TRBV21-1 is shown as a pseudogene. The CDR3 is made up of 15 amino acids.